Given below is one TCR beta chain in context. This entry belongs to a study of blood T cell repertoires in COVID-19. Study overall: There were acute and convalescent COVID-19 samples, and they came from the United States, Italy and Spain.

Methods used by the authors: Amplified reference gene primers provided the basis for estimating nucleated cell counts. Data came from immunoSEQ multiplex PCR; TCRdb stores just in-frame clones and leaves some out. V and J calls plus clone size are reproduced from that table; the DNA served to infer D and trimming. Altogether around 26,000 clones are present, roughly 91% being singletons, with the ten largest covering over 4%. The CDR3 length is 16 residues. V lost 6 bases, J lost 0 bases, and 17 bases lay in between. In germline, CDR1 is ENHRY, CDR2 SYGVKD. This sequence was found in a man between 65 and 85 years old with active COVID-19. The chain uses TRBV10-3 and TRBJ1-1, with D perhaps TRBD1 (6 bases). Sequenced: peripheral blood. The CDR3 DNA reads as TGTGCCATCAGACGGGACATTTTCGGGGTGAACACTGAAGCTTTCTTT. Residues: CAIRRDIFGVNTEAFF.